This T cell receptor beta chain was sequenced during a study of sequential checkpoint blockade in melanoma. Sequenced by immunoSEQ multiplex PCR; TCRdb stores in-frame clones only, minus some. The sample records several thousand clones, less than 30% being singletons. Treatment noted: randomized to nivolumab then ipilimumab (arm A) or the reverse (arm B). The CDR3 has 16 amino acids. V lost 0 bases to trimming and J lost 3 bases, with 10 bases between them. Germline-derived CDR1 and CDR2 are SGDLS and YYNGEE. This clone was counted only a few times. This sequence originates from a human donor with melanoma. The sample in question was tumor tissue (inferred from file names), obtained from a patient given nivolumab and ipilimumab in sequence. The chain recombines TRBV9 with TRBJ1-6, with unresolved D. CDR3 in amino acids: CASSVARTGYNSPLHF. CDR3 in DNA: TGTGCCAGCAGCGTAGCTAGGACGGGCTATAATTCACCCCTCCACTTT.